This T cell receptor (beta chain) appears in the sequencing data of a study of T cells expressing NK-cell markers. Study overall: The TCR beta repertoires originated in sorted CD3+CD56+NKG2C+, CD3+CD56+NKG2C- and CD3+CD56-NKG2C+ T cells. General observations from the study: In several donors, dominant clonotypes made up about 28.3-60.1% of CD3+CD56-NKG2C+ cells. About 1.0-7.0% of CD8+ T cells in about six donors belonged to dominant NKG2C+ clonotypes.

With regard to this clonotype: What it binds is not known.

Germline V gives CDR1 SGHRS, CDR2 YFSETQ. The CDR3 length is 15 residues. TCRdb re-called the 5' RACE reads and shows each CDR3 protein once, DNA omitted. This sample contains about 540,000 distinct CDR3 sequences. The TCR originated in a man younger than 35 in good health. This chain links TRBV5-1 with TRBJ1-1; the TCRdb call, TRBD1, lacks DNA for checking. Sequenced sample: blood T cells: a sorted CD56 or NKG2C T cell subset, CD4+ or CD8+ T cells, or bulk PBMC T cells (not recorded which). This chain's CDR3 is CASSQGDRGKTEAFF.